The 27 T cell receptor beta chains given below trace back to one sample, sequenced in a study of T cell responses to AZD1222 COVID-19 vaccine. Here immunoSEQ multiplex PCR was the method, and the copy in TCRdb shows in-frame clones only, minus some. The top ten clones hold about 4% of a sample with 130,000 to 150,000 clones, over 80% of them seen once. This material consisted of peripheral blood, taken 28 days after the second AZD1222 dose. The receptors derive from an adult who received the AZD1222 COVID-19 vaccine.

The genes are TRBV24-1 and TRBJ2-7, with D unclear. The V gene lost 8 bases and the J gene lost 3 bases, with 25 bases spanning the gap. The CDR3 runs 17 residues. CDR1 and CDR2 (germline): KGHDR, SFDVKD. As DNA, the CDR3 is TGTGCCACCAAGTGTTCGATCGGGTGTTCCCCCATCTACGAGCAGTACTTC. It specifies CATKCSIGCSPIYEQYF.

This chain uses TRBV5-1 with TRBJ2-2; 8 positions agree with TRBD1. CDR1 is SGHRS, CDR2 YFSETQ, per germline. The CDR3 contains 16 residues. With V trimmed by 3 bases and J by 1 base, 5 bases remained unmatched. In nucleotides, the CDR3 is TGCGCCAGCAGCTCAACTACAGGGGGGAACACCGGGGAGCTGTTTTTT. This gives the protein CASSSTTGGNTGELFF.

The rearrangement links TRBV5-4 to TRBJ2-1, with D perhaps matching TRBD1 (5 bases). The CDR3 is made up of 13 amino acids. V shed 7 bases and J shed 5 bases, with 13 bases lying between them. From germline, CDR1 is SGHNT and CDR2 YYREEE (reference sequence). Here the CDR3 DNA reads TGTGCCAGCCATATGGGGCCAAACAATGAGCAGTTCTTC. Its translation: CASHMGPNNEQFF.

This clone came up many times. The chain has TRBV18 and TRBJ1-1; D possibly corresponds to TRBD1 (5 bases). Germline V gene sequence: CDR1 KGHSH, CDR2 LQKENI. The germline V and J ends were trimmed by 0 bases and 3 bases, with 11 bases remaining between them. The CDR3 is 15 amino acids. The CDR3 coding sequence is TGTGCCAGCTCACCACCCAGCGGGGGAGACACTGAAGCTTTCTTT. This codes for CASSPPSGGDTEAFF. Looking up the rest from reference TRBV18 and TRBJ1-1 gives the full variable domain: NAGVMQNPRHLVRRRGQEARLRCSPMKGHSHVYWYRQLPEEGLKFMVYLQKENIIDESGMPKERFSAEFPKEGPSILRIQQVVRGDSAAYFCASSPPSGGDTEAFFGQGTRLTVV.

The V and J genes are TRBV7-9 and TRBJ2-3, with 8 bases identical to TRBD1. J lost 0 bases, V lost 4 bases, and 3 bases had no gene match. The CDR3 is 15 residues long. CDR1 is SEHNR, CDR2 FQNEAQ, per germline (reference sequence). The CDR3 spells CASSSTGASTDTQYF. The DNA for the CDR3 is TGTGCCAGCAGCTCGACAGGGGCGAGCACAGATACGCAGTATTTT.

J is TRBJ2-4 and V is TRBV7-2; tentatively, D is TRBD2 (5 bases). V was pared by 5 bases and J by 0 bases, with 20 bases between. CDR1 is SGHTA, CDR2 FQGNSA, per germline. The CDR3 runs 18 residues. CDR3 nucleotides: TGTGCCAGCAGCCCACGGACTGTAAGCACTTTAGCCAAAAACATTCAGTACTTC. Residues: CASSPRTVSTLAKNIQYF.

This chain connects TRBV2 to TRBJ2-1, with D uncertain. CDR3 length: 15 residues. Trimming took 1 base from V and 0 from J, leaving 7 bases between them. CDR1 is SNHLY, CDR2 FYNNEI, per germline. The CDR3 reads CASSEGSISYNEQFF. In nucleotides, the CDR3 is TGTGCCAGCAGTGAAGGGAGCATCTCCTACAATGAGCAGTTCTTC.

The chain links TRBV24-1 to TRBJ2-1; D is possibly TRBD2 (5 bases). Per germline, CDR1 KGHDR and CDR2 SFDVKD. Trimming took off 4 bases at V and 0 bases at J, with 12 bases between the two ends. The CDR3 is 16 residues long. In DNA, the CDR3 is TGTGCCACCAGTGAAAGCGGTGGGAGCTCCTACAATGAGCAGTTCTTC. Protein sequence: CATSESGGSSYNEQFF.

The DNA of the CDR3 is TGTGCCAGCAGCTCCGTCGAGGGGGAGGGCCGGTACGAGCAGTACTTC. Translation: CASSSVEGEGRYEQYF. The chain employs TRBV7-9 and TRBJ2-7, with D perhaps matching TRBD2 (7 bases). Germline V gives CDR1 SEHNR, CDR2 FQNEAQ (reference sequence). The CDR3 runs to 16 residues. V was pared by 4 bases and J by 4 bases, with 20 bases between.

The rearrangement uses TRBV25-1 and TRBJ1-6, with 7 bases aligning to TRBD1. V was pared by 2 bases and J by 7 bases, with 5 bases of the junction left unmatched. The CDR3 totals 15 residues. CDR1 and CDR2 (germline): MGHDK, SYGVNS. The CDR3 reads CASSEVGQKNSPLHF. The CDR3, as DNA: TGTGCCAGCAGTGAAGTGGGACAGAAGAATTCACCCCTCCACTTT.

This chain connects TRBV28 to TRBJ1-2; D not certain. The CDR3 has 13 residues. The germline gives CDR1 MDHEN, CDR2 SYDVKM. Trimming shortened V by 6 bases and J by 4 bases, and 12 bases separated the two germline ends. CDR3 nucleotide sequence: TGTGCCAGCAGGGGGAGGTCGGTCTATGGCTACACCTTC. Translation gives CASRGRSVYGYTF.

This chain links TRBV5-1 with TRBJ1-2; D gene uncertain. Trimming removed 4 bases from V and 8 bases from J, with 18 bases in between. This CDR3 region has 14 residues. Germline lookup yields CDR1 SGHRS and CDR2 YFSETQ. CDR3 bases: TGCGCCAGCAGCAGAGACACGGGGAACGGAGGCTACACCTTC. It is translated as CASSRDTGNGGYTF.

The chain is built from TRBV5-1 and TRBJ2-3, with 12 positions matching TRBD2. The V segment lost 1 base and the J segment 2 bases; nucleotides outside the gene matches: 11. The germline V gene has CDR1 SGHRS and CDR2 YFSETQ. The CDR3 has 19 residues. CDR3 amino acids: CASSLTGRLAGATTDTQYF. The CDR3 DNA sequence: TGCGCCAGCAGCTTGACAGGCCGACTAGCGGGGGCGACCACAGATACGCAGTATTTT.

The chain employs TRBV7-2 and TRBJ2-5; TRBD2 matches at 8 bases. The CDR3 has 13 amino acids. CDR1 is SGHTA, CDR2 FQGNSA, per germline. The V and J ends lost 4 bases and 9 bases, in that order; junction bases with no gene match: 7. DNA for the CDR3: TGTGCCAGCAGCTCTCGGGAGGGCCGGGCCCAGTACTTC. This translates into CASSSREGRAQYF.

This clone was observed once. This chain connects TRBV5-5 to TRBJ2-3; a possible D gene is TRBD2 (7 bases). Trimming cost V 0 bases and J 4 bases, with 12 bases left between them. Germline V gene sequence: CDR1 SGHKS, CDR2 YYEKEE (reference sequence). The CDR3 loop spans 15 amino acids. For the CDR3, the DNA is TGTGCCAGCAGCTTGGTTGCGGGGGCCGCAGATACGCAGTATTTT. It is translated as CASSLVAGAADTQYF. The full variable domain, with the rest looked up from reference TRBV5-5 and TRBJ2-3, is DAGVTQSPTHLIKTRGQQVTLRCSPISGHKSVSWYQQVLGQGPQFIFQYYEKEERGRGNFPDRFSARQFPNYSSELNVNALLLGDSALYLCASSLVAGAADTQYFGPGTRLTVL.

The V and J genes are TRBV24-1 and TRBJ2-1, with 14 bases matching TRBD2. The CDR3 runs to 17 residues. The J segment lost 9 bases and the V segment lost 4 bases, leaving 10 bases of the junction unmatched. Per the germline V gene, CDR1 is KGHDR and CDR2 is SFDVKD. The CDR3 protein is CATSDPTSGRDSGEQFF. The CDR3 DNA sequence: TGTGCCACCAGTGACCCGACTAGCGGGAGGGATTCAGGTGAGCAGTTCTTC.

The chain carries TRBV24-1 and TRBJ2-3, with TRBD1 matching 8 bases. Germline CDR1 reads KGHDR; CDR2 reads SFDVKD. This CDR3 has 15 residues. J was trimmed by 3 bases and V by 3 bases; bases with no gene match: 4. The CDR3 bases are TGTGCCACCAGTGATAACAGGGGGAGGACAGATACGCAGTATTTT. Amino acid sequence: CATSDNRGRTDTQYF.

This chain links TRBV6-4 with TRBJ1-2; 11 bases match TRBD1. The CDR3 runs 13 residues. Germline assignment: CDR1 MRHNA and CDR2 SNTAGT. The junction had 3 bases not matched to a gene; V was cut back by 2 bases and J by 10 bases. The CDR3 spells CASSDGGQGDYTF. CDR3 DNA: TGTGCCAGCAGTGACGGGGGACAGGGGGACTACACCTTC.

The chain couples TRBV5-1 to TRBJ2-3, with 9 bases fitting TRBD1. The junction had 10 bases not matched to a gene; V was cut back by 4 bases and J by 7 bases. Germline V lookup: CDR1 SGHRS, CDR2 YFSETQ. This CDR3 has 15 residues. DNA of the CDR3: TGCGCCAGCAGCCCCGGGACAGGGAACTCTTATACGCAGTATTTT. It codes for CASSPGTGNSYTQYF.

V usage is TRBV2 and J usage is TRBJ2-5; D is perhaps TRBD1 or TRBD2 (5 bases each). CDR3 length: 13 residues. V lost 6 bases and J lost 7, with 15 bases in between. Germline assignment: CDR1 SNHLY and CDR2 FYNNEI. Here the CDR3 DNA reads TGTGCCAGCAGCGCCCTAAGTGGGGGGACCCAGTACTTC. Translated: CASSALSGGTQYF.

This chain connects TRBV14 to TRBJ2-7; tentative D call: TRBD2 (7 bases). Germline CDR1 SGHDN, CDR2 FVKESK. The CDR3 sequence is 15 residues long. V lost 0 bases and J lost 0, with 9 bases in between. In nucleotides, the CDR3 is TGTGCCAGCAGCCAAGATAGGGGGGGCTCCTACGAGCAGTACTTC. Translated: CASSQDRGGSYEQYF.

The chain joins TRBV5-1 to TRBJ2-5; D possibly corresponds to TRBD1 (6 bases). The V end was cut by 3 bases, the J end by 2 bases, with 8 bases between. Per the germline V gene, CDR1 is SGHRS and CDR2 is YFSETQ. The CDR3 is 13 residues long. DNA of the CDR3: TGCGCCAGCAGCTCCCAGGGGCAAGAGACCCAGTACTTC. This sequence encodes CASSSQGQETQYF.

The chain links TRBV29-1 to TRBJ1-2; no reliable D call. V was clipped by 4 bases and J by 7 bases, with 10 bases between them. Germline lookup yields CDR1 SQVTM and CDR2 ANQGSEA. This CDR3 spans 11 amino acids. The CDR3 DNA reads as TGCAGCGTTGCGGCGGGGTTTGGCTACACCTTC. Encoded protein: CSVAAGFGYTF.

For the CDR3, the DNA is TGCGCCAGCAGCTTGGCAGGGGTGAGCACTGAAGCTTTCTTT. It encodes CASSLAGVSTEAFF. The chain uses TRBV5-1 and TRBJ1-1, with D tentatively TRBD1 (6 bases). Looked up from germline, CDR1 is SGHRS and CDR2 is YFSETQ. Trimming shortened V by 0 bases and J by 4 bases, and 10 bases separated the two germline ends. This CDR3 is built from 14 residues.

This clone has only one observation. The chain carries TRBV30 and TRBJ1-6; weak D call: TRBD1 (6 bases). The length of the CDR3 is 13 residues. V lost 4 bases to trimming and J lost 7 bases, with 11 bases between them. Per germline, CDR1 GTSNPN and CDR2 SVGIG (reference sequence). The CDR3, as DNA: TGTGCCTGGAACAGGGTGGACAATTCACCCCTCCACTTT. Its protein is CAWNRVDNSPLHF. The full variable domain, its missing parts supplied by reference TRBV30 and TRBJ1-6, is SQTIHQWPATLVQPVGSPLSLECTVEGTSNPNLYWYRQAAGRGLQLLFYSVGIGQISSEVPQNLSASRPQDRQFILSSKKLLLSDSGFYLCAWNRVDNSPLHFGNGTRLTVT.

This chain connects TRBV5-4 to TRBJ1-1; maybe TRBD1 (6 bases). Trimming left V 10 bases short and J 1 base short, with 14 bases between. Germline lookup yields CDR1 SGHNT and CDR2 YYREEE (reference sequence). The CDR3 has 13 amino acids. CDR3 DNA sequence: TGTGCCCTCCAGGAGGGGGGGAACACTGAAGCTTTCTTT. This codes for CALQEGGNTEAFF.

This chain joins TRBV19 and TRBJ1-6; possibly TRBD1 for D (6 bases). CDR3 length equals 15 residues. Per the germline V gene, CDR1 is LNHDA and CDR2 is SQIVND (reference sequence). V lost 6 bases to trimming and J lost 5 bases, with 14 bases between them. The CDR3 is CASSRYTGNNSPLHF. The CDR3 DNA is TGTGCCAGTAGCCGTTACACAGGGAATAATTCACCCCTCCACTTT.